Each of the 6 T cell receptor beta chains below was sequenced from the same sample in a study of blood T cell repertoires in COVID-19. This table comes from immunoSEQ multiplex PCR, and its TCRdb copy is limited to in-frame clones, with some not included. The data contain fewer than 350,000 clones, over 75% of them singletons. The material sequenced was peripheral blood. These receptors were taken from a woman aged 25 to 39 with COVID-19, enrolled during active disease.

The chain combines TRBV18 with TRBJ1-6; 8 nucleotides agree with TRBD1. The CDR3 totals 13 residues. CDR1 is KGHSH, CDR2 LQKENI, per germline. The V and J ends lost 6 bases and 12 bases, in that order; junction bases with no gene match: 7. The DNA of the CDR3 is TGTGCCAGCTCTCCGGGACAGGAGCGACCCCTCCACTTT. It yields the protein CASSPGQERPLHF.

This sequence joins TRBV6-5 and TRBJ2-2; 8 positions match TRBD2. The germline CDR1 and CDR2 sequences are MNHEY and SVGAGI. V shed 9 bases, J shed 7 bases, and the junction held 13 bases outside the gene matches. The CDR3 is 15 residues long. DNA for the CDR3: TGTGCCAGTAACCATCGCCCGAGCGGGAGCGGGGAGCTGTTTTTT. This translates into CASNHRPSGSGELFF.

V usage is TRBV28 and J usage is TRBJ2-1; 9 nucleotides align to TRBD2. This CDR3 spans 16 amino acids. The junction had 10 bases not matched to a gene; V was cut back by 5 bases and J by 5 bases. Germline-derived CDR1 and CDR2 are MDHEN and SYDVKM. The CDR3, as DNA: TGTGCCAGCAGTCGGTTAGGGACTAGCAGCAACAATGAGCAGTTCTTC. As protein: CASSRLGTSSNNEQFF.

The V call is TRBV18, the J call TRBJ2-5; the match to TRBD2 covers 10 bases. The CDR3 contains 16 residues. Germline assignment: CDR1 KGHSH and CDR2 LQKENI. With V trimmed by 1 base and J by 5 bases, 7 bases remained unmatched. CDR3 bases: TGTGCCAGCTCACCACGCCTCTCTAGCGGGAGCGAGACCCAGTACTTC. Translation gives CASSPRLSSGSETQYF.

V is TRBV25-1 and J is TRBJ2-1; the D gene is possibly TRBD2 (7 bases). Trimming pared 6 bases from V and 4 bases from J, leaving 16 bases between. The CDR3 consists of 15 residues. Germline values: CDR1 MGHDK, CDR2 SYGVNS. CDR3 nucleotide sequence: TGTGCCAGCAGACCACAGGGAGGGGGATACAATGAGCAGTTCTTC. It encodes CASRPQGGGYNEQFF.

This sequence joins TRBV28 and TRBJ1-5; possibly TRBD1 for D (6 bases). Trimming stripped 2 bases from V and 0 bases from J, with 11 bases between. The CDR3 has 16 residues. CDR1 is MDHEN and CDR2 is SYDVKM in the germline V gene. The CDR3 DNA is TGTGCCAGCAGTTTAGGGACACCTTATAGCAATCAGCCCCAGCATTTT. Translation gives CASSLGTPYSNQPQHF.